Following are 11 T cell receptor beta chains from one sample sequenced in a study of T-cell memory formation after mild COVID-19 (dated by TCRdb to the early 2020s). The library was obtained by 5' RACE. Sequencing relied on an Illumina NovaSeq 6000. TCRdb passed the public sequencing reads through fastp at Q25 and MiXCR, retaining productive beta sequences. Entries are consolidated by CDR3 protein sequence, retaining the most common genes and DNA. Recorded for this sample are 350,000 or so distinct CDR3 sequences; under 25% of them occurred a single time. Of the sample, over 20% is held by the ten largest clones. What was sequenced was PBMCs or a T cell subset sorted from them (not recorded which). These receptors were collected from a young man who had mild COVID-19 (a few samples of this study predate the infection). The sample titles of this study are shuffled in the database, so cell type and time point are left out; the donor was told from shared clones.

The V and J genes are TRBV11-2 and TRBJ2-1, with 8 nucleotides matching TRBD2. The V gene's germline CDR1 is SGHAT and CDR2 FQNNGV. V trimming: 4 bases; J trimming: 4 bases; junction bases outside the gene matches: 12. The CDR3 has 17 residues. The DNA for the CDR3 is TGTGCCAGCAGCTCCCTGCGGGCGGGGGGTAATTACAATGAGCAGTTCTTC. Encoded protein: CASSSLRAGGNYNEQFF.

This clonotype was observed many times. The rearrangement uses TRBV4-1 and TRBJ1-6; no reliable D call. The germline V and J ends were trimmed by 4 bases and 6 bases, with 13 bases remaining between them. The germline V gene encodes CDR1 MGHRA and CDR2 YSYEKL. The CDR3 has 15 amino acids. In nucleotides, the CDR3 is TGCGCCAGCAGCCCCCTCGTGGCAGCTAATTCACCCCTCCACTTT. The encoded protein is CASSPLVAANSPLHF.

This chain uses TRBV4-3 with TRBJ2-6; D possibly corresponds to TRBD2 (5 bases). Germline V CDR1 and CDR2: LGHNA, YSLEER. V lost 0 bases, J lost 3 bases, and 12 bases lay in between. The CDR3 totals 17 residues. For the CDR3, the DNA is TGCGCCAGCAGCCAAGATCAATACGGGAATGGGGCCAACGTCCTGACTTTC. Translated, it gives CASSQDQYGNGANVLTF.

V usage is TRBV29-1 and J usage is TRBJ2-3; D is undetermined. The germline V gene encodes CDR1 SQVTM and CDR2 ANQGSEA. V gave up 5 bases and J gave up 4 bases, with 10 bases separating them. This CDR3 contains 12 residues. CDR3 amino acids: CSVHPLADTQYF. The CDR3, as DNA: TGCAGCGTTCACCCGCTTGCAGATACGCAGTATTTT.

The chain is built from TRBV20-1 and TRBJ1-4, with D perhaps matching TRBD1 (6 bases). This CDR3 is built from 16 residues. CDR1 is DFQATT, CDR2 SNEGSKA, per germline (reference sequence). With 1 base removed from V and 10 bases from J, the gap between germline ends came to 22 bases. CDR3 amino acids: CSARGDEGGVGGKLFF. CDR3 bases: TGCAGTGCTAGAGGTGACGAGGGGGGTGTTGGTGGAAAACTGTTTTTT.

The J gene is TRBJ2-7, the V gene TRBV4-1, with 9 positions matching TRBD2. V trimming: 4 bases; J trimming: 2 bases; junction bases outside the gene matches: 3. CDR1 MGHRA and CDR2 YSYEKL come from the germline V gene. CDR3 size: 14 residues. The CDR3 nucleotides are TGCGCCAGCAGCCCTAGCGGGGAGACCTACGAGCAGTACTTC. Amino acids: CASSPSGETYEQYF.

This clonotype occurred a few times. The rearrangement joins TRBV6-5 to TRBJ2-2, with 10 bases lining up with TRBD1. The ends lost 4 bases at V and 3 bases at J; junction bases unmatched: 2. The CDR3 spans 15 residues. Germline V gene data show CDR1 as MNHEY and CDR2 as SVGAGI. CDR3 bases: TGTGCCAGCAGTTTCGGGACAGGGGACACCGGGGAGCTGTTTTTT. Its protein is CASSFGTGDTGELFF.

This clonotype was observed a few times. The chain joins TRBV20-1 to TRBJ2-5, with a possible D match to TRBD2 (6 bases). Per germline, CDR1 DFQATT and CDR2 SNEGSKA (reference sequence). V shed 8 bases and J shed 2 bases, with 18 bases lying between them. This CDR3 comprises 14 residues. This CDR3 reads CSFVRRERQETQYF. The CDR3 coding sequence is TGCAGTTTTGTCCGGAGGGAGAGGCAAGAGACCCAGTACTTC.

On this clonotype itself: A much larger clone differs from this one at a single base, so this may be a read error. The V gene is TRBV5-1, the J gene TRBJ2-1, with 10 bases that match TRBD2. The V gene end was trimmed by 4 bases and the J gene end by 4 bases; junction bases not matched to a gene: 8. This CDR3 has 16 amino acids. Germline V gives CDR1 SGHRS, CDR2 YFSETQ. Here the CDR3 reads CASSVGPSGGYNEQFF. The CDR3 region has the DNA TGCGCCAGCAGCGTGGGGCCTAGCGGGGGTTACAATGAGCAGTTCTTC.

There are a few counts of this clonotype. The rearrangement uses TRBV5-5 and TRBJ2-3, with D maybe TRBD2 (5 bases). The CDR3 loop spans 15 amino acids. Between the trimmed V and J ends, which lost 4 bases and 4 bases, there was a span of 16 bases. Germline V gives CDR1 SGHKS, CDR2 YYEKEE (reference sequence). Here the CDR3 DNA reads TGTGCCAGCAGCGCGGACCCCCGGGAAGCAGATACGCAGTATTTT. It is translated as CASSADPREADTQYF.

This clonotype occurred a few times. The genes are TRBV4-2 and TRBJ2-7; 11 nucleotides agree with TRBD1. The CDR3 contains 24 residues. Germline V lookup: CDR1 LGHNA, CDR2 YNFKEQ. With 4 bases clipped from V and 0 bases from J, the junction kept 29 bases outside the gene matches. The chain's CDR3 is CASSLPPEGDRGKGRGPLSYEQYV. CDR3 DNA sequence: TGTGCCAGCAGCCTCCCCCCGGAGGGGGACAGGGGGAAAGGAAGAGGGCCCCTCTCCTACGAGCAGTACGTC.